This entry lists 3 T cell receptor beta chains sequenced from one sample in a study of regulatory T cells in long-lasting Graves disease. Sample time point: newly diagnosed GD, antithyroid drugs for less than 3 months. From RNA extracted from PBMCs, the TCR library was made. Combining iRepertoire HTBI primers with Arm-PCR of CDR3 regions, the authors built TCR beta libraries. TCRdb reprocessed the multiplex PCR reads with MiXCR, giving one entry per CDR3 protein. The sample lists approximately 540,000 distinct CDR3 sequences, about 12% occurring once. This sample was also put to use in a study of T cells in Graves' hyperthyroidism and ophthalmopathy.

This sample comprised peripheral blood mononuclear cells (PBMCs), obtained at new diagnosis, from a patient treated with antithyroid drugs. The origin of the receptors is a young woman with Graves disease.

In this sample, this clonotype turned up many times. The J gene is TRBJ2-7, the V gene TRBV30, with D uncertain. Trimming shortened V by 4 bases and J by 3 bases, and 10 bases separated the two germline ends. The CDR3 sequence is 12 residues long. CDR1 and CDR2 (germline): GTSNPN, SVGIG (reference sequence). Here the CDR3 DNA reads TGTGCCTGGATGAAGAACGGCTACGAGCAGTACTTC. Residues: CAWMKNGYEQYF.

This clonotype has a handful of counts. V is TRBV6-9 and J is TRBJ1-2; unclear D gene. The CDR3 runs to 14 residues. V lost 3 bases to trimming and J lost 10 bases, with 18 bases between them. In germline, CDR1 is MNHGY, CDR2 SVAAGI. The DNA for the CDR3 is TGTGCCAGCAGTTACGAGGGTATTGGCCGGTCCTACACCTTC. Protein: CASSYEGIGRSYTF.

In its sample, this clonotype was seen many times. The chain joins TRBV7-2 to TRBJ1-1; weak D call: TRBD1 (5 bases). The CDR3 is made up of 17 amino acids. Germline V gene lookup returns CDR1 SGHTA and CDR2 FQGNSA. The ends were cut back, 5 bases at V and 3 bases at J, with 22 bases in the middle. The CDR3 DNA follows: TGTGCCAGCAGCCCCCCGTTTGGGGGGGGTGGCGACACTGAAGCTTTCTTT. Translating gives CASSPPFGGGGDTEAFF. The full variable domain, completed using reference TRBV7-2 and TRBJ1-1, is GAGVSQSPSNKVTEKGKDVELRCDPISGHTALYWYRQSLGQGLEFLIYFQGNSAPDKSGLPSDRFSAERTGGSVSTLTIQRTQQEDSAVYLCASSPPFGGGGDTEAFFGQGTRLTVV.